This paragraph covers one T cell receptor (beta chain) sequence. These data are taken from a study of T cell changes during pregnancy in multiple sclerosis. The protocol was immunoSEQ multiplex PCR, while the TCRdb copy is restricted to in-frame clones and leaves out a portion. The sample lists about 52,000 clones; approximately 92% were seen once. This TCR derives from a female donor with multiple sclerosis, enrolled in a pregnancy study. The starting material was CD4+ T cells from peripheral blood mononuclear cells, obtained in the third trimester of pregnancy.

The CDR3 DNA reads as TGTGCCAGCAGCCCACTAGCCAGTTTGGGTATCGAGACCCAGTACTTC. Amino acids: CASSPLASLGIETQYF. V usage is TRBV5-6 and J usage is TRBJ2-5; a possible D gene is TRBD2 (6 bases). CDR1 is SGHDT, CDR2 YYEEEE, per germline. Trimming pared 4 bases from V and 5 bases from J, leaving 21 bases between. The CDR3 contains 16 residues.